The 32 T cell receptor beta chains below come from one sample, sequenced in a study of regulatory T cells in long-lasting Graves disease. TCR beta libraries were built with iRepertoire HTBI primers and Arm-PCR of CDR3 regions. TCRdb processed the multiplex PCR reads anew with MiXCR; each CDR3 protein has one entry. The sample yields 600,000 to 800,000 distinct CDR3 sequences, roughly 30% seen once. This sample's time point: persistent/refractory GD, antithyroid drugs over 5 years with positive TRAb. Scientists built the TCR library using RNA that was extracted from PBMCs. Sequencing used peripheral blood mononuclear cells (PBMCs), obtained when the disease was refractory, from a patient treated with antithyroid drugs. These receptors were obtained from a female donor with Graves disease.

The V gene is TRBV11-3, the J gene TRBJ1-1, with D possibly being TRBD1 (6 bases). The CDR3 consists of 14 residues. Trimming left V 5 bases short and J 7 bases short, with 17 bases between. Germline V gives CDR1 SGHNT, CDR2 YENEEA. The CDR3 is CASSPRQDSNEAFF. The CDR3 coding sequence is TGTGCCAGCAGCCCTAGACAGGACTCGAATGAAGCTTTCTTT. The full variable domain, in which reference TRBV11-3 and TRBJ1-1 provide the parts outside the CDR3, is EAGVVQSPRYKIIEKKQPVAFWCNPISGHNTLYWYLQNLGQGPELLIRYENEEAVDDSQLPKDRFSAERLKGVDSTLKIQPAELGDSAVYLCASSPRQDSNEAFFGQGTRLTVV.

The chain recombines TRBV6-2 or TRBV6-3 with TRBJ1-2; no clear D gene. The CDR3 is 20 amino acids. The germline V gene has CDR1 MNHEY and CDR2 SVGEGT. Trimming pared 2 bases from V and 2 bases from J, leaving 27 bases between. CDR3 loop: CASSYPSDSVTNNYNYGYTF. In DNA form, the CDR3 reads TGTGCCAGCAGTTACCCTTCGGACTCGGTGACAAATAACTACAACTATGGCTACACCTTC.

This clonotype was recorded only once. The genes are TRBV29-1 and TRBJ1-1; D unresolved. Germline CDR1 and CDR2: SQVTM and ANQGSEA. The V end was cut by 6 bases, the J end by 9 bases, with 17 bases between. The CDR3 has 12 amino acids. The CDR3: CSVIRTDLQAFF. In DNA form, the CDR3 reads TGCAGCGTCATACGGACTGACCTTCAAGCTTTCTTT. Looking up the rest from reference TRBV29-1 and TRBJ1-1 gives the full variable domain: SAVISQKPSRDICQRGTSLTIQCQVDSQVTMMFWYRQQPGQSLTLIATANQGSEATYESGFVIDKFPISRPNLTFSTLTVSNMSPEDSSIYLCSVIRTDLQAFFGQGTRLTVV.

The table lists this clonotype with a few counts. The V gene is TRBV24-1, the J gene TRBJ2-5; TRBD2 matches at 7 bases. V was pared by 4 bases and J by 5 bases, with 6 bases of the junction left unmatched. The CDR3 consists of 14 residues. Looked up from germline, CDR1 is KGHDR and CDR2 is SFDVKD. The CDR3 DNA reads TGTGCCACCAGTGACCACGGCGGGAGCGAGACCCAGTACTTC. Its translation is CATSDHGGSETQYF.

The genes are TRBV25-1 and TRBJ2-6; D perhaps matches TRBD2 (5 bases). Looked up from germline, CDR1 is MGHDK and CDR2 is SYGVNS. The CDR3 extends over 17 amino acids. Trimming left V 1 base short and J 6 bases short, with 16 bases between. This CDR3 reads CASSEWPRGSEANVLTF. The CDR3 coding sequence is TGTGCCAGCAGTGAATGGCCCCGGGGATCGGAGGCCAACGTCCTGACTTTC.

Comment on this clonotype: Sequence at one end of the junction differs from germline and may be a read error. The chain links TRBV6-1 to TRBJ1-5, with D hard to call. CDR1 and CDR2 (germline): MNHNS, SASEGT. The CDR3 is 14 amino acids. As DNA, the CDR3 is TGTGCCAGCAGAGAAGAGGGTAGCAATCAGCCCCAGCATTTT. Its translation is CASREEGSNQPQHF.

This clonotype was seen only a few times. CDR3 sequence: CASSLTASQETQYF. CDR3 nucleotides: TGTGCCAGCAGCTTAACGGCCAGCCAAGAGACCCAGTACTTC. This chain connects TRBV5-5 to TRBJ2-5; D is unresolved. CDR3 size: 14 residues. V lost 2 bases and J 1 base, leaving 9 bases between the germline ends. Per germline, CDR1 SGHKS and CDR2 YYEKEE (reference sequence). The entire variable domain, with the rest obtained from reference TRBV5-5 and TRBJ2-5, is as follows: DAGVTQSPTHLIKTRGQQVTLRCSPISGHKSVSWYQQVLGQGPQFIFQYYEKEERGRGNFPDRFSARQFPNYSSELNVNALLLGDSALYLCASSLTASQETQYFGPGTRLLVL.

This clonotype has at least ten counts. This rearrangement joins TRBV12-3 or TRBV12-4 to TRBJ1-5, with D tentatively TRBD1 (5 bases). Between the trimmed V and J ends, which lost 6 bases and 11 bases, there was a span of 26 bases. The CDR3 runs to 16 residues. This CDR3 reads CASRSSRGVKGSSQHF. CDR3 nucleotides: TGTGCCAGCAGGTCGAGTAGAGGGGTAAAGGGGTCCTCCCAGCATTTT.

The chain links TRBV27 to TRBJ2-5, with 9 positions matching TRBD1. The length of the CDR3 is 19 residues. Germline V gives CDR1 MNHEY, CDR2 SMNVEV (reference sequence). Losses at the gene ends were 2 bases for V and 1 base for J; bases not matched to a gene: 14. The CDR3 DNA reads TGTGCCAGCAGTTTAAGGGACAGGGAGCCGGGTCACTCCCAAGAGACCCAGTACTTC. It is translated as CASSLRDREPGHSQETQYF.

The rearrangement joins TRBV20-1 to TRBJ1-1; maybe TRBD1 (5 bases). This CDR3 comprises 13 residues. Germline V gene sequence: CDR1 DFQATT, CDR2 SNEGSKA (reference sequence). Trimming pared 7 bases from V and 1 base from J, leaving 13 bases between. CDR3 sequence reads: CSGWGLKNTEAFF. The CDR3 region has the DNA TGCAGTGGGTGGGGACTCAAGAACACTGAAGCTTTCTTT.

The gene calls are TRBV30 and TRBJ2-2, with no clear D. V lost 3 bases and J 2 bases, leaving 4 bases between the germline ends. CDR3 size: 12 residues. Germline V gene data show CDR1 as GTSNPN and CDR2 as SVGIG (reference sequence). The CDR3 spells CAWRENTGELFF. The CDR3 bases are TGTGCCTGGAGAGAAAACACCGGGGAGCTGTTTTTT.

This clonotype was picked up a small number of times. The chain combines TRBV12-3 or TRBV12-4 with TRBJ2-5, with a weak D call TRBD2 (6 bases). The V and J ends lost 6 bases and 0 bases respectively, with 11 bases between them. The CDR3 length is 14 residues. The CDR3 loop is CASRRGGNQETQYF. CDR3 nucleotide sequence: TGTGCCAGCAGAAGAGGAGGGAACCAAGAGACCCAGTACTTC.

This clonotype was seen a handful of times. The rearrangement joins TRBV20-1 to TRBJ1-1; 8 bases line up with TRBD1. Trimming took 6 bases from V and 4 from J; bases not matched to a gene: 7. Germline V gives CDR1 DFQATT, CDR2 SNEGSKA (reference sequence). This CDR3 has 13 residues. Here the CDR3 reads CSAPGQATTEAFF. In DNA form, the CDR3 reads TGCAGTGCCCCGGGACAGGCGACCACTGAAGCTTTCTTT.

The V and J genes are TRBV27 and TRBJ2-7, with 9 bases lining up with TRBD1. The germline gives CDR1 MNHEY, CDR2 SMNVEV (reference sequence). J gave up 5 bases and V 5 bases, and 10 bases lay outside the gene matches. The CDR3 has 15 amino acids. The CDR3 DNA sequence: TGTGCCAGCAGTCGCCCCGGACAGGGGAGGAACGAGCAGTACTTC. Translating it yields CASSRPGQGRNEQYF.

The CDR3 is CASSRGIINQPQHF. The DNA for the CDR3 is TGCGCCAGCAGCCGAGGGATAATCAATCAGCCCCAGCATTTT. The J gene is TRBJ1-5, the V gene TRBV4-1; no reliable D call. The CDR3 extends over 14 amino acids. V lost 4 bases to trimming and J lost 3 bases, with 10 bases between them. CDR1 and CDR2 from the germline V gene are MGHRA and YSYEKL.

The chain carries TRBV7-6 and TRBJ1-1; D uncertain. Trimming removed 0 bases from V and 6 bases from J, with 14 bases in between. Per germline, CDR1 SGHVS and CDR2 FNYEAQ. This CDR3 region has 15 residues. CDR3 amino acids: CASSLAQGGVSEAFF. CDR3 bases: TGTGCCAGCAGCTTAGCCCAAGGCGGGGTGTCTGAAGCTTTCTTT. Looking up the rest from reference TRBV7-6 and TRBJ1-1 gives the full variable domain: GAGVSQSPRYKVTKRGQDVALRCDPISGHVSLYWYRQALGQGPEFLTYFNYEAQQDKSGLPNDRFSAERPEGSISTLTIQRTEQRDSAMYRCASSLAQGGVSEAFFGQGTRLTVV.

This clonotype was recorded a few times. The rearrangement joins TRBV5-1 to TRBJ1-5; the D gene is possibly TRBD1 (6 bases). The V gene lost 3 bases and the J gene lost 8 bases, with 18 bases spanning the gap. The CDR3 spans 15 residues. The germline V gene has CDR1 SGHRS and CDR2 YFSETQ. In DNA form, the CDR3 reads TGCGCCAGCAGCTACACAGGGACCGGAGCGGAGCCCCAGCATTTT. This translates into CASSYTGTGAEPQHF.

The chain has TRBV15 and TRBJ1-1; 7 nucleotides line up with TRBD1. V lost 1 base, J lost 6 bases, and 8 bases stayed unmatched. Germline CDR1 and CDR2: LNHNV and YYDKDF (reference sequence). The CDR3 length is 15 residues. The CDR3 is CATSRGRGIIAEAFF. The CDR3, as DNA: TGTGCCACCAGCAGAGGCAGGGGGATTATCGCTGAAGCTTTCTTT.

The chain uses TRBV20-1 and TRBJ2-1, with 7 bases identical to TRBD1. V lost 3 bases to trimming and J lost 2 bases; unmatched junction nucleotides: 1. Germline V gene sequence: CDR1 DFQATT, CDR2 SNEGSKA (reference sequence). This CDR3 spans 13 amino acids. CDR3 in amino acids: CSASDRAYNEQFF. CDR3 sequence (DNA): TGCAGTGCTAGTGACAGGGCCTACAATGAGCAGTTCTTC.

The chain recombines TRBV7-9 with TRBJ1-1, with TRBD1 matching 8 bases. This CDR3 has 14 residues. The germline V gene encodes CDR1 SEHNR and CDR2 FQNEAQ (reference sequence). With 4 bases clipped from V and 8 bases from J, the junction kept 9 bases outside the gene matches. As DNA, the CDR3 is TGTGCCAGCAGCTCCACGACAGGGGTGGCGGAAGCTTTCTTT. Translating gives CASSSTTGVAEAFF.

This clonotype was counted between two and nine times. The CDR3 region is CSASTGTSFYEQYF. CDR3 sequence (DNA): TGCAGTGCTTCTACCGGGACTAGCTTCTACGAGCAGTACTTC. This chain links TRBV20-1 with TRBJ2-7; 9 bases line up with TRBD2. Germline trimming cut 5 bases from V and 3 bases from J; bases unmatched to any gene: 8. The germline CDR1 and CDR2 sequences are DFQATT and SNEGSKA (reference sequence). This CDR3 is 14 amino acids long.

The rearrangement uses TRBV6-2 or TRBV6-3 and TRBJ1-6, with a possible D match to TRBD1 (5 bases). Trimming stripped 2 bases from V and 5 bases from J, with 7 bases between. The CDR3 consists of 14 residues. Germline CDR1 MNHEY, CDR2 SVGEGT. CDR3 sequence (DNA): TGTGCCAGCAGTTACGACAGAAATAATTCACCCCTCCACTTT. Amino acid sequence: CASSYDRNNSPLHF.

The chain uses TRBV11-2 and TRBJ1-2; TRBD1 aligns across 9 bases. V was pared by 1 base and J by 7 bases, with 13 bases of the junction left unmatched. CDR3 length: 17 residues. Germline V lookup: CDR1 SGHAT, CDR2 FQNNGV. CDR3 residues: CASSLVTGTGTRSGYTF. In DNA, the CDR3 is TGTGCCAGCAGCTTAGTCACCGGGACAGGGACCCGAAGTGGCTACACCTTC.

This chain joins TRBV6-1 and TRBJ1-2; D might be TRBD1 (6 bases). The CDR3 consists of 13 residues. Germline assignment: CDR1 MNHNS and CDR2 SASEGT. Trimming took off 6 bases at V and 8 bases at J, with 16 bases between the two ends. DNA of the CDR3: TGTGCCAGCAGGGTCTTCAGGGGTTGGGGCTACACCTTC. Its protein is CASRVFRGWGYTF.

This clonotype has ten or more counts. This chain uses TRBV6-1 with TRBJ1-1; 7 bases map to TRBD1. The J segment lost 5 bases and the V segment lost 8 bases, leaving 5 bases of the junction unmatched. The CDR3 covers 12 residues. Germline-derived CDR1 and CDR2 are MNHNS and SASEGT. The CDR3 loop reads CASRGQVTEAFF. CDR3 DNA sequence: TGTGCCAGCCGAGGACAGGTGACTGAAGCTTTCTTT.

The chain joins TRBV5-5 to TRBJ2-2; maybe TRBD1 (6 bases). CDR1 is SGHKS and CDR2 is YYEKEE in the germline V gene (reference sequence). The CDR3 totals 16 residues. The V end was cut by 4 bases, the J end by 1 base, with 14 bases between. CDR3 nucleotide sequence: TGTGCCAGCAGCCTCTCAGGGGCCCTGAACACCGGGGAGCTGTTTTTT. This sequence encodes CASSLSGALNTGELFF.

V and J are TRBV20-1 and TRBJ2-7; 8 bases agree with TRBD2. Germline V gene lookup returns CDR1 DFQATT and CDR2 SNEGSKA (reference sequence). Trimming at V came to 1 base and at J to 3 bases, leaving 5 bases not matched to a gene. The CDR3 runs to 14 residues. In DNA, the CDR3 is TGCAGTGCTAGAGGGGGACTAGGGCGCTACGAGCAGTACTTC. This translates into CSARGGLGRYEQYF.

This clonotype was found a few times. This chain connects TRBV28 to TRBJ2-5; 10 positions agree with TRBD1. This CDR3 comprises 15 residues. Trimming cost V 5 bases and J 11 bases; bases outside gene matches: 14. Germline V lookup: CDR1 MDHEN, CDR2 SYDVKM. The CDR3 nucleotides read TGTGCCAGCAGTGAGGGGGGACAGGGGTTTGAGGAGCAGTACTTC. Amino acid sequence: CASSEGGQGFEEQYF. Combining the CDR3 with reference TRBV28 and TRBJ2-5 gives the whole variable domain DVKVTQSSRYLVKRTGEKVFLECVQDMDHENMFWYRQDPGLGLRLIYFSYDVKMKEKGDIPEGYSVSREKKERFSLILESASTNQTSMYLCASSEGGQGFEEQYFGPGTRLLVL.

This clonotype has ten or more counts. The chain joins TRBV2 to TRBJ1-2; unclear D gene. Germline CDR1 reads SNHLY; CDR2 reads FYNNEI. V lost 4 bases and J 6 bases, leaving 12 bases between the germline ends. The CDR3 totals 13 residues. The CDR3 DNA follows: TGTGCCAGCAGTGCTGAGCCGGACCATGGCTACACCTTC. Translated, it gives CASSAEPDHGYTF.

J is TRBJ1-2 and V is TRBV20-1; D ambiguous. CDR3 size: 12 residues. V shed 6 bases and J shed 5 bases, with 13 bases lying between them. CDR1 is DFQATT, CDR2 SNEGSKA, per germline (reference sequence). Here the CDR3 reads CSAEPRVYGYTF. The CDR3 region has the DNA TGCAGTGCCGAACCAAGGGTGTATGGCTACACCTTC.

The CDR3 protein is CASSRTVSTSMNTEAFF. CDR3 nucleotides: TGTGCCAGCAGCCGGACCGTCTCCACATCTATGAACACTGAAGCTTTCTTT. This rearrangement joins TRBV3-1 to TRBJ1-1; D not certain. CDR3 length: 17 residues. Germline V CDR1 and CDR2: LGHDT, YNNKEL (reference sequence). V was cut by 4 bases and J by 0 bases, with 18 bases left in between.

At least ten counts were recorded for this clonotype. The CDR3 DNA sequence: TGTGCCAGCGTGTTAACCACCAACAGGGTTACTAACTATGGCTACACCTTC. Translated: CASVLTTNRVTNYGYTF. This chain links TRBV28 with TRBJ1-2; possible D gene TRBD1, 6 bases. V was pared by 8 bases and J by 0 bases, with 22 bases between. CDR1 and CDR2 from the germline V gene are MDHEN and SYDVKM. This CDR3 spans 17 amino acids.